One and the same sample provided the 21 T cell receptor beta chains below, sequenced in a study of CD8 T cells in Susac syndrome. Random hexamers were used to reverse transcribe the RNA input (roughly 0.5 to 1 ug). One entry per CDR3 protein results from TCRdb running MiXCR on the immunoSEQ multiplex PCR reads. The data contain tens of thousands of distinct CDR3 sequences, 93% of them singletons. The sequenced sample was CD4+ T cells from PBMCs. The receptors come from a human donor with Susac syndrome.

The chain uses TRBV21-1 and TRBJ1-5. TRBV21-1 is annotated as a pseudogene. The CDR3 is 16 residues long. The CDR3 sequence is CASSKGFRVANQPQHF. In nucleotides, the CDR3 is TGTGCCAGCAGCAAAGGTTTTCGGGTGGCCAATCAGCCCCAGCATTTT.

The V gene is TRBV20-1, the J gene TRBJ2-3; no firm D call. The CDR3 sequence is 14 residues long. The germline V gene has CDR1 DFQATT and CDR2 SNEGSKA (reference sequence). With 5 bases removed from V and 0 bases from J, the gap between germline ends came to 12 bases. CDR3 in amino acids: CSADLTASTDTQYF. DNA of the CDR3: TGCAGTGCTGACCTAACGGCTAGCACAGATACGCAGTATTTT.

CDR3 nucleotides: TGTGCCTTCAAGGGGAACACTGAAGCTTTCTTT. Translating gives CAFKGNTEAFF. The chain carries TRBV7-2 and TRBJ1-1; D ambiguous. Germline CDR1 is SGHTA and CDR2 is FQGNSA. V lost 11 bases and J lost 1, with 8 bases in between. This CDR3 region has 11 residues.

The chain is built from TRBV20-1 and TRBJ1-1; D is uncertain. Deletions cut 6 bases from V and 8 bases from J, with 19 bases between. Germline CDR1 is DFQATT and CDR2 is SNEGSKA (reference sequence). The CDR3 extends over 13 amino acids. The CDR3 bases are TGCAGTGCCTTTTCGACACCGGTGATAGAAGCTTTCTTT. It is translated as CSAFSTPVIEAFF.

The CDR3 sequence is CATSSLGTLYGYTF. The CDR3 DNA follows: TGTGCCACCAGCAGTCTCGGGACCCTTTATGGCTACACCTTC. The V and J genes are TRBV15 and TRBJ1-2; tentatively, D is TRBD1 (5 bases). The germline gives CDR1 LNHNV, CDR2 YYDKDF (reference sequence). V was cut by 3 bases and J by 5 bases, with 13 bases left in between. The CDR3 consists of 14 residues.

The V gene is TRBV27, the J gene TRBJ2-1, with D unresolved. Deletions cut 0 bases from V and 0 bases from J, with 9 bases between. The CDR3 loop spans 16 amino acids. Germline lookup yields CDR1 MNHEY and CDR2 SMNVEV (reference sequence). The CDR3 is CASSLSWGFSYNEQFF. In nucleotides, the CDR3 is TGTGCCAGCAGTTTATCGTGGGGTTTCTCCTACAATGAGCAGTTCTTC.

The chain recombines TRBV6-5 with TRBJ1-2; TRBD1 matches at 8 bases. Germline loops: CDR1 MNHEY, CDR2 SVGAGI. The CDR3 consists of 15 residues. Trimming took 4 bases from V and 3 from J; bases not matched to a gene: 7. CDR3 DNA: TGTGCCAGCAGTTCTCCCGGACAGGGCCACTATGGCTACACCTTC. Protein product: CASSSPGQGHYGYTF.

In its sample, this clonotype was seen once. The chain uses TRBV5-1 and TRBJ2-7, with TRBD1 identical over 9 bases. V dropped 4 bases and J dropped 0; count of bases not matched to a gene: 5. From germline, CDR1 is SGHRS and CDR2 YFSETQ. The CDR3 contains 15 residues. CDR3: CASSGGTGSSYEQYF. In DNA, the CDR3 is TGCGCCAGCAGCGGGGGGACAGGGAGCTCCTACGAGCAGTACTTC.

This chain connects TRBV11-2 to TRBJ2-1; TRBD1 might be the D (5 bases). CDR3 length equals 13 residues. Germline values: CDR1 SGHAT, CDR2 FQNNGV. Trimming removed 2 bases from V and 8 bases from J, with 10 bases in between. This CDR3 is CASSLQGPDEQFF. DNA for the CDR3: TGTGCCAGCAGCTTACAGGGTCCCGATGAGCAGTTCTTC.

The genes are TRBV12-3 or TRBV12-4 and TRBJ2-3; 7 bases are shared with TRBD2. V was pared by 4 bases and J by 7 bases, with 11 bases of the junction left unmatched. This CDR3 comprises 15 residues. The CDR3 DNA follows: TGTGCCAGCAGTTCAGCCGGAACGGGGGGATATACGCAGTATTTT. Its translation is CASSSAGTGGYTQYF.

The chain links TRBV6-5 to TRBJ2-5; a possible D gene is TRBD1 (5 bases). This CDR3 spans 14 amino acids. Germline CDR1 and CDR2: MNHEY and SVGAGI. With 0 bases removed from V and 5 bases from J, the gap between germline ends came to 10 bases. CDR3 in amino acids: CASSYSTGRETQYF. The CDR3 region has the DNA TGTGCCAGCAGTTACTCTACAGGCAGGGAGACCCAGTACTTC.

CDR3 region: CASSPARGGTDTQYF. The CDR3 DNA is TGTGCCAGCTCACCTGCGCGGGGGGGCACAGATACGCAGTATTTT. V gene TRBV18 combines with J gene TRBJ2-3; 8 bases are a match to TRBD2. CDR1 is KGHSH, CDR2 LQKENI, per germline. V lost 3 bases and J lost 1; bases outside the gene matches: 3. The CDR3 extends over 15 amino acids.

The chain links TRBV19 to TRBJ1-4; D unresolved. Germline V gives CDR1 LNHDA, CDR2 SQIVND (reference sequence). The CDR3 covers 11 residues. The V end lost 7 bases, the J end lost 7 bases, and 7 bases lay between the germline ends. CDR3 sequence reads: CASKWSEKLFF. Here the CDR3 DNA reads TGTGCCAGTAAATGGAGTGAAAAACTGTTTTTT.

The chain uses TRBV5-5 and TRBJ2-3; unclear D gene. The germline CDR1 and CDR2 sequences are SGHKS and YYEKEE (reference sequence). The length of the CDR3 is 14 residues. Deletions cut 0 bases from V and 6 bases from J, with 11 bases between. CDR3: CASSLETPGDTQYF. The CDR3 DNA reads as TGTGCCAGCAGCTTGGAAACCCCAGGTGATACGCAGTATTTT.

This rearrangement joins TRBV7-2 to TRBJ2-3; D ambiguous. The CDR3 contains 12 residues. V shed 5 bases and J shed 6 bases, with 9 bases lying between them. The germline V gene has CDR1 SGHTA and CDR2 FQGNSA. CDR3 DNA: TGTGCCAGCAGCCGGACCGCGGATACGCAGTATTTT. Amino acids: CASSRTADTQYF.

This rearrangement joins TRBV29-1 to TRBJ1-2; TRBD1 aligns across 7 bases. This CDR3 is 14 amino acids long. From germline, CDR1 is SQVTM and CDR2 ANQGSEA. The V gene end was trimmed by 4 bases and the J gene end by 2 bases; junction bases not matched to a gene: 7. The CDR3: CSVGQGVFNYGYTF. CDR3 bases: TGCAGCGTTGGGCAGGGGGTCTTCAACTATGGCTACACCTTC. Based on the CDR3 plus reference TRBV29-1 and TRBJ1-2, the full variable domain is SAVISQKPSRDICQRGTSLTIQCQVDSQVTMMFWYRQQPGQSLTLIATANQGSEATYESGFVIDKFPISRPNLTFSTLTVSNMSPEDSSIYLCSVGQGVFNYGYTFGSGTRLTVV.

The chain carries TRBV7-6 and TRBJ2-2; no clear D. Trimming took 5 bases from V and 7 from J, leaving 8 bases between them. Germline CDR1 is SGHVS and CDR2 is FNYEAQ. CDR3 length: 12 residues. CDR3 sequence reads: CASSPRYGELFF. The CDR3 DNA is TGTGCCAGCAGCCCCCGGTACGGGGAGCTGTTTTTT. The full variable domain, with the rest looked up from reference TRBV7-6 and TRBJ2-2, is GAGVSQSPRYKVTKRGQDVALRCDPISGHVSLYWYRQALGQGPEFLTYFNYEAQQDKSGLPNDRFSAERPEGSISTLTIQRTEQRDSAMYRCASSPRYGELFFGEGSRLTVL.

The chain employs TRBV6-5 and TRBJ1-6; tentative D call: TRBD1 (5 bases). The CDR3 consists of 16 residues. The V end lost 0 bases, the J end lost 5 bases, and 11 bases lay between the germline ends. CDR1 and CDR2 from the germline V gene are MNHEY and SVGAGI. The CDR3 nucleotides read TGTGCCAGCAGTTACTCGCGGCAGGGTGATAATTCACCCCTCCACTTT. It yields the protein CASSYSRQGDNSPLHF.

V usage is TRBV11-2 and J usage is TRBJ2-5; 7 nucleotides agree with TRBD2. V lost 8 bases to trimming and J lost 5 bases; unmatched junction nucleotides: 8. The CDR3 totals 13 residues. Germline CDR1 reads SGHAT; CDR2 reads FQNNGV. The CDR3 loop reads CASGPREGETQYF. CDR3 DNA: TGTGCCAGCGGGCCTAGGGAGGGCGAGACCCAGTACTTC.

To note about this clonotype: The junction and the germline gene differ at one end; a read error may be behind it. This chain's CDR3 is CASSSGTSGNNEQFF. The CDR3 DNA is TGTGCTAGCAGCAGCGGGACTAGCGGGAACAATGAGCAGTTCTTC. This chain uses TRBV7-7 with TRBJ2-1; TRBD2 matches 13 bases. Germline-derived CDR1 and CDR2 are SSHAT and FNYEAQ (reference sequence). The length of the CDR3 is 15 residues.

The V gene is TRBV20-1, the J gene TRBJ1-1; TRBD1 might be the D (5 bases). The V gene's germline CDR1 is DFQATT and CDR2 SNEGSKA (reference sequence). Trimming took off 1 base at V and 8 bases at J, with 11 bases between the two ends. The CDR3 has 12 amino acids. CDR3 coding DNA: TGCAGTGCTAGAGCAGGGTATGGGGAAGCTTTCTTT. Protein: CSARAGYGEAFF.